Sequencing of this T cell receptor beta chain was carried out in a study of T cells in Graves' hyperthyroidism and ophthalmopathy. Study-wide background: Any treatment followed the collection of peripheral blood at initial diagnosis. Study-wide results and caveats: The model's output predicted ophthalmopathy at a median of about 5.9 months prior to onset. Through a model of 13 V-J features, ophthalmopathy was separated from stable hyperthyroidism.

As concerns this clonotype: Its antigen is unidentified.

From RNA transcripts, TCR beta CDR3 regions were amplified. The TCR CDR3 first-round RT-PCR relied on the HTBI primer set. TCRdb used MiXCR to reprocess the multiplex PCR reads, holding one entry per CDR3 protein. The sample has a few hundred thousand distinct CDR3 sequences, around 20% seen once; the top ten hold around 48%. This sample holds PBMCs from around 9.9 ml fresh peripheral blood. Germline V gene lookup returns CDR1 SGHDT and CDR2 YYEEEE. The CDR3 is made up of 13 amino acids. V lost 4 bases and J lost 8; bases outside the gene matches: 1. This chain uses TRBV5-6 with TRBJ1-6; TRBD1 aligns across 9 bases. Sequencing was carried out using blood. The TCR was taken from a woman between 50 and 59 years old with Graves' hyperthyroidism. The CDR3 reads CASSRDRDSPLHF. As DNA, the CDR3 is TGTGCCAGCAGCCGGGACAGGGATTCACCCCTCCACTTT.